One sample yielded the 24 T cell receptor beta chains listed below, sequenced in a study of radiation and T cells in renal cell carcinoma. The time point denotes: blood 4 weeks post-SBRT, at nephrectomy. The treatment denotes: 15 Gy SBRT to primary tumor, nephrectomy 4 weeks later. Sequencing was performed with immunoSEQ multiplex PCR; in TCRdb, only in-frame clones are kept and a portion is missing. The profile shows under 100,000 clones, about 85% of them singletons. This specimen was blood, taken from a patient whose treatment included radiotherapy and nephrectomy. The receptors were gathered from a man in his fifties or sixties with renal cell carcinoma.

The rearrangement uses TRBV5-4 and TRBJ2-1; 10 nucleotides align to TRBD1. The J segment lost 2 bases and the V segment lost 0 bases, leaving 5 bases of the junction unmatched. CDR1 is SGHNT, CDR2 YYREEE, per germline (reference sequence). The CDR3 runs 17 residues. In nucleotides, the CDR3 is TGTGCCAGCAGCTTGGCTCTGGGACAGGGGACCTACAATGAGCAGTTCTTC. Translation: CASSLALGQGTYNEQFF.

The chain links TRBV20-1 to TRBJ1-1; the D gene is possibly TRBD1 (6 bases). Per germline, CDR1 DFQATT and CDR2 SNEGSKA (reference sequence). This CDR3 comprises 11 residues. V gave up 5 bases and J gave up 4 bases, with 8 bases separating them. CDR3 nucleotide sequence: TGCAGTGCTCCACAGGGCACTGAAGCTTTCTTT. This encodes CSAPQGTEAFF.

The rearrangement joins TRBV25-1 to TRBJ2-3; 8 bases line up with TRBD2. This CDR3 has 15 amino acids. CDR1 and CDR2 (germline): MGHDK, SYGVNS. The V and J ends lost 1 base and 5 bases, in that order; junction bases with no gene match: 5. CDR3 DNA: TGTGCCAGCAGTGAATTAAGCGGGGGAAAAGATACGCAGTATTTT. It translates to CASSELSGGKDTQYF.

This clone has just a few counts. The chain links TRBV19 to TRBJ1-4; TRBD1 might be the D (5 bases). The V gene's germline CDR1 is LNHDA and CDR2 SQIVND (reference sequence). The ends were cut back, 1 base at V and 7 bases at J, with 10 bases in the middle. The CDR3 is 14 amino acids. Here the CDR3 DNA reads TGTGCCAGTAGTATAGGGGGGAATCGTGAAAAACTGTTTTTT. Protein sequence: CASSIGGNREKLFF.

The J gene is TRBJ2-7, the V gene TRBV21-1; the tabulated D call, TRBD2, remains unverified against the DNA. TRBV21-1 represents a pseudogene. The CDR3 runs 14 residues. CDR3 sequence (DNA): TGTGCCAGCAGGCTAGCGGGGAAAACCTACGAGCAGTACTTC. Amino acid sequence: CASRLAGKTYEQYF.

The chain links TRBV7-2 to TRBJ2-5, with 8 bases identical to TRBD2. Germline V gene lookup returns CDR1 SGHTA and CDR2 FQGNSA. The V segment lost 5 bases and the J segment 5 bases; nucleotides outside the gene matches: 7. The CDR3 consists of 14 residues. CDR3 protein: CASSTIPGGETQYF. The CDR3 region has the DNA TGTGCCAGCAGCACTATACCGGGGGGGGAGACCCAGTACTTC. Together with reference TRBV7-2 and TRBJ2-5, the CDR3 gives the full variable domain: GAGVSQSPSNKVTEKGKDVELRCDPISGHTALYWYRQSLGQGLEFLIYFQGNSAPDKSGLPSDRFSAERTGGSVSTLTIQRTQQEDSAVYLCASSTIPGGETQYFGPGTRLLVL.

The V gene is TRBV7-6, the J gene TRBJ2-7; D uncertain. V lost 1 base to trimming and J lost 4 bases, with 11 bases between them. Germline V gene lookup returns CDR1 SGHVS and CDR2 FNYEAQ. The CDR3 is 14 amino acids. The CDR3 sequence is CASSLVSPEYEQYF. Here the CDR3 DNA reads TGTGCCAGCAGCTTAGTGTCACCGGAATACGAGCAGTACTTC.

V and J are TRBV7-3 and TRBJ2-1; 15 bases map to TRBD2. The CDR3 runs to 16 residues. V trimming: 5 bases; J trimming: 5 bases; junction bases outside the gene matches: 4. Germline assignment: CDR1 SGHTA and CDR2 FQGTGA. The CDR3 region is CASSRGLAGGDNEQFF. The CDR3 DNA reads TGTGCCAGCAGCCGTGGACTAGCGGGAGGGGACAATGAGCAGTTCTTC.

The chain uses TRBV5-5 and TRBJ1-1, with 9 bases that match TRBD1. The CDR3 runs 17 residues. The germline V gene has CDR1 SGHKS and CDR2 YYEKEE (reference sequence). V shed 4 bases, J shed 3 bases, and the junction held 13 bases outside the gene matches. The CDR3 here is CASSTGIQGASDTEAFF. The CDR3 nucleotides are TGTGCCAGCAGCACCGGCATACAGGGGGCATCGGACACTGAAGCTTTCTTT.

This clone appeared a few times. V and J are TRBV5-5 and TRBJ1-3; 7 nucleotides align to TRBD1. Trimming at V came to 7 bases and at J to 0 bases, leaving 13 bases not matched to a gene. The V gene's germline CDR1 is SGHKS and CDR2 YYEKEE (reference sequence). The CDR3 loop spans 17 amino acids. The DNA for the CDR3 is TGTGCCAGCCAATACCCTAACAGGGGTCCCTCTGGAAACACCATATATTTT. It codes for CASQYPNRGPSGNTIYF.

V usage is TRBV7-6 and J usage is TRBJ1-3; D may be TRBD1 (6 bases). Germline assignment: CDR1 SGHVS and CDR2 FNYEAQ. Trimming stripped 1 base from V and 5 bases from J, with 15 bases between. There are 16 residues in the CDR3. The CDR3 region has the DNA TGTGCCAGCAGCTTAGAAAGCTCCGGGGGCAGAAACACCATATATTTT. As protein: CASSLESSGGRNTIYF.

The chain links TRBV28 to TRBJ1-2, with D unresolved. Trimming removed 5 bases at V and 1 base at J, with 11 bases between. Per the germline V gene, CDR1 is MDHEN and CDR2 is SYDVKM. This CDR3 is built from 14 residues. CDR3 residues: CASSPPRNNYGYTF. The CDR3 DNA sequence: TGTGCCAGCAGTCCGCCCCGGAATAACTATGGCTACACCTTC.

A few counts support this clone. The chain links TRBV11-2 to TRBJ1-3; D gene ambiguous. The CDR3 length is 15 residues. V lost 1 base and J 1 base, leaving 8 bases between the germline ends. CDR1 SGHAT and CDR2 FQNNGV come from the germline V gene. CDR3 sequence: CASSLVMGSGNTIYF. The CDR3 DNA sequence: TGTGCCAGCAGCTTAGTAATGGGATCTGGAAACACCATATATTTT.

Here the CDR3 reads CASSLATRTSGTNTGELFF. The CDR3, as DNA: TGTGCCAGCAGCTTAGCGACCCGGACTAGCGGGACGAACACCGGGGAGCTGTTTTTT. This chain uses TRBV7-8 with TRBJ2-2; TRBD2 aligns across 12 bases. The CDR3 has 19 amino acids. The V and J ends lost 0 bases and 0 bases, in that order; junction bases with no gene match: 5. Germline CDR1 is SGHVS and CDR2 is FQNEAQ.

The chain links TRBV11-1 to TRBJ2-7, with TRBD2 matching over 9 bases. J gave up 3 bases and V 5 bases, and 11 bases lay outside the gene matches. The germline V gene has CDR1 SGHAT and CDR2 FQDESV (reference sequence). The CDR3 runs to 16 residues. This CDR3 is CASSPTGTSRNYEQYF. The CDR3 DNA is TGTGCCAGCAGCCCCACGGGGACTAGCAGAAACTACGAGCAGTACTTC.

The V gene is TRBV9, the J gene TRBJ1-4; the match to TRBD1 covers 7 bases. Germline CDR1 SGDLS, CDR2 YYNGEE. The V and J ends lost 4 bases and 4 bases, in that order; junction bases with no gene match: 7. CDR3 length: 15 amino acids. CDR3 region: CASSFRQGHNEKLFF. The DNA of the CDR3 is TGTGCCAGCAGCTTCCGACAGGGCCATAATGAAAAACTGTTTTTT.

V gene TRBV27 combines with J gene TRBJ2-1, with TRBD2 matching 12 bases. J lost 4 bases, V lost 8 bases, and 6 bases had no gene match. CDR3 size: 15 residues. Germline V gene data show CDR1 as MNHEY and CDR2 as SMNVEV (reference sequence). CDR3 in DNA: TGTGCCAGCGCTTCCGGGACTAGCGGGTACAATGAGCAGTTCTTC. Encoded protein: CASASGTSGYNEQFF.

V gene TRBV6-5 combines with J gene TRBJ1-1; D gene unclear. Germline V lookup: CDR1 MNHEY, CDR2 SVGAGI. The CDR3 sequence is 14 residues long. V was shortened by 0 bases and J by 5 bases, with 10 bases between the two germline ends. This CDR3 is CASSYSATGTEAFF. In DNA form, the CDR3 reads TGTGCCAGCAGTTACTCCGCTACTGGAACTGAAGCTTTCTTT.

This chain links TRBV19 with TRBJ1-4; 7 bases are a match to TRBD1. Looked up from germline, CDR1 is LNHDA and CDR2 is SQIVND (reference sequence). J lost 4 bases, V lost 6 bases, and 8 bases had no gene match. The CDR3 has 15 residues. In nucleotides, the CDR3 is TGTGCCAGTAGGCACAGGGGAAGTCTTAATGAAAAACTGTTTTTT. Translating gives CASRHRGSLNEKLFF.

The chain uses TRBV5-1 and TRBJ2-5; 10 bases line up with TRBD2. J gave up 4 bases and V 4 bases, and 7 bases lay outside the gene matches. Per germline, CDR1 SGHRS and CDR2 YFSETQ. The CDR3 loop spans 15 amino acids. The CDR3 spells CASSPQAGGGETQYF. In nucleotides, the CDR3 is TGCGCCAGCAGCCCGCAAGCGGGAGGGGGAGAGACCCAGTACTTC.

The rearrangement links TRBV9 to TRBJ2-3; unclear D gene. Trimming took off 0 bases at V and 3 bases at J, with 8 bases between the two ends. Germline CDR1 is SGDLS and CDR2 is YYNGEE. CDR3 length: 14 residues. The CDR3 region has the DNA TGTGCCAGCAGCGTAGAGTGGAGAACAGATACGCAGTATTTT. Translated: CASSVEWRTDTQYF. The full variable domain, in which reference TRBV9 and TRBJ2-3 provide the parts outside the CDR3, is DSGVTQTPKHLITATGQRVTLRCSPRSGDLSVYWYQQSLDQGLQFLIQYYNGEERAKGNILERFSAQQFPDLHSELNLSSLELGDSALYFCASSVEWRTDTQYFGPGTRLTVL.

The chain has TRBV11-2 and TRBJ2-3; D unresolved. Trimming removed 5 bases from V and 6 bases from J, with 9 bases in between. Germline lookup yields CDR1 SGHAT and CDR2 FQNNGV. This CDR3 comprises 12 residues. The CDR3 DNA is TGTGCCAGCAGCAGGATGTCCGATACGCAGTATTTT. Its translation is CASSRMSDTQYF.

The rearrangement links TRBV5-6 to TRBJ2-7; TRBD2 is a possible D gene (6 bases). In germline, CDR1 is SGHDT, CDR2 YYEEEE. The V end lost 5 bases, the J end lost 3 bases, and 12 bases lay between the germline ends. The CDR3 contains 13 residues. DNA of the CDR3: TGTGCCAGCAGAGCGGGTCCTTACTACGAGCAGTACTTC. This gives the protein CASRAGPYYEQYF.

V is TRBV6-5 and J is TRBJ2-5; D uncertain. Germline V lookup: CDR1 MNHEY, CDR2 SVGAGI. The CDR3 extends over 11 amino acids. Trimming removed 0 bases at V and 5 bases at J, with 1 base between. The CDR3 DNA is TGTGCCAGCAGTTACTCCGAGACCCAGTACTTC. Its protein product is CASSYSETQYF.